The 31 T cell receptor beta chains listed next were all sequenced from one sample in a study of blood T cell repertoires in COVID-19. Sequenced by immunoSEQ multiplex PCR; TCRdb stores in-frame clones only, minus some. This table holds some 240,000 clones, 80% found once. Input material: peripheral blood. All receptors come from a human donor in a cohort sampled during active COVID-19.

The chain carries TRBV10-3 and TRBJ2-7, with D maybe TRBD2 (7 bases). Germline assignment: CDR1 ENHRY and CDR2 SYGVKD. CDR3 length equals 20 residues. V was trimmed by 3 bases and J by 2 bases, leaving 29 bases between them. The CDR3 reads CAISDFPGGQRGLRPYEQYF. The CDR3 coding sequence is TGTGCCATCAGTGACTTCCCCGGAGGACAGCGGGGTCTTCGGCCCTACGAGCAGTACTTC.

Only one count was recorded for this clone. This chain links TRBV19 with TRBJ2-7; perhaps TRBD2 as D (6 bases). With 4 bases removed from V and 5 bases from J, the gap between germline ends came to 12 bases. This CDR3 is built from 13 residues. Germline CDR1 reads LNHDA; CDR2 reads SQIVND (reference sequence). CDR3 bases: TGTGCCAGTAGTACCAGTGGGGGGAACGAGCAGTACTTC. Protein product: CASSTSGGNEQYF.

This clone occurred once. The chain links TRBV6-6 to TRBJ2-7, with 14 nucleotides matching TRBD2. V was pared by 5 bases and J by 2 bases, with 5 bases of the junction left unmatched. The CDR3 sequence is 16 residues long. The germline V gene encodes CDR1 MNHNY and CDR2 SVGAGI (reference sequence). This CDR3 reads CASSGTSGRAAYEQYF. The DNA of the CDR3 is TGTGCCAGCAGTGGGACTAGCGGGAGAGCCGCCTACGAGCAGTACTTC.

The J gene is TRBJ1-1, the V gene TRBV14, with D possibly being TRBD1 (5 bases). Germline CDR1 and CDR2: SGHDN and FVKESK. Trimming took off 3 bases at V and 1 base at J, with 15 bases between the two ends. The CDR3 spans 16 residues. The CDR3 region has the DNA TGTGCCAGCAGCCACCTTGGCAACGGGGGGAACACTGAAGCTTTCTTT. Translated, it gives CASSHLGNGGNTEAFF.

In the case of this clone: The same CDR3 also results from other DNA sequences found in this sample. This chain uses TRBV12-3 or TRBV12-4 with TRBJ1-2; D is unclear. Trimming left V 6 bases short and J 2 bases short, with 7 bases between. CDR3 size: 12 residues. CDR3 sequence (DNA): TGTGCCAGCAGCAGCGGAAACTATGGCTACACCTTC. Translated: CASSSGNYGYTF.

The chain has TRBV11-2 and TRBJ1-1; D is possibly TRBD1 (6 bases). There are 13 residues in the CDR3. Germline V CDR1 and CDR2: SGHAT, FQNNGV. With 5 bases removed from V and 9 bases from J, the gap between germline ends came to 16 bases. CDR3 protein: CASSTGSPLKAFF. For the CDR3, the DNA is TGTGCCAGCAGCACAGGGTCACCTTTGAAAGCTTTCTTT.

This sequence joins TRBV6-2 or TRBV6-3 and TRBJ2-2, with a tentative D call TRBD2 (5 bases). V was cut by 2 bases and J by 7 bases, with 8 bases left in between. This CDR3 spans 13 amino acids. CDR1 is MNHEY and CDR2 is SVGEGT in the germline V gene. CDR3 DNA sequence: TGTGCCAGCAGTTACCGGACTTACGGGGAGCTGTTTTTT. This encodes CASSYRTYGELFF.

The chain is built from TRBV3-1 (or the pseudogene TRBV3-2) and TRBJ2-5, with 12 positions matching TRBD2. CDR3 size: 16 residues. V gave up 4 bases and J gave up 3 bases; unmatched junction bases: 6. CDR1 and CDR2 from the germline V gene are LGHDT and YNNKEL (reference sequence). The CDR3 is CASSLLGLAGKETQYF. CDR3 sequence (DNA): TGTGCCAGCAGCCTGTTAGGACTAGCGGGGAAAGAGACCCAGTACTTC.

The V call is TRBV7-9, the J call TRBJ1-2; 7 bases fit TRBD1. The CDR3 is made up of 13 amino acids. The V segment lost 5 bases and the J segment 8 bases; nucleotides outside the gene matches: 8. Germline values: CDR1 SEHNR, CDR2 FQNEAQ (reference sequence). CDR3 residues: CASSKDRERGYTF. The DNA of the CDR3 is TGTGCCAGCAGCAAAGACAGGGAAAGGGGCTACACCTTC.

This clone was recorded many times. This sequence joins TRBV5-6 and TRBJ2-2, with 8 bases fitting TRBD1. The CDR3 consists of 14 residues. With 3 bases clipped from V and 4 bases from J, the junction kept 2 bases outside the gene matches. Germline CDR1 is SGHDT and CDR2 is YYEEEE. CDR3 region: CASSWGQATGELFF. The CDR3 DNA reads as TGTGCCAGCAGCTGGGGACAGGCCACCGGGGAGCTGTTTTTT.

The CDR3 DNA is TGTGCCACCAGGGCCGCCGGGACTAACTATGGCTACACCTTC. Protein product: CATRAAGTNYGYTF. The chain is built from TRBV24-1 and TRBJ1-2; D is unresolved. From germline, CDR1 is KGHDR and CDR2 SFDVKD. Trimming took 7 bases from V and 0 from J, leaving 11 bases between them. The CDR3 contains 14 residues.

This chain uses TRBV6-5 with TRBJ2-1; 11 bases line up with TRBD2. CDR1 MNHEY and CDR2 SVGAGI come from the germline V gene. The CDR3 spans 15 residues. Trimming took 8 bases from V and 7 from J; bases not matched to a gene: 10. The CDR3: CASLDPGLAVNEQFF. DNA for the CDR3: TGTGCCAGCCTCGACCCGGGACTAGCGGTTAATGAGCAGTTCTTC.

The genes are TRBV10-3 and TRBJ2-7; D perhaps matches TRBD1 (5 bases). Germline V gene lookup returns CDR1 ENHRY and CDR2 SYGVKD. The CDR3 spans 14 residues. V lost 3 bases to trimming and J lost 3 bases, with 12 bases between them. The CDR3 protein is CAISDSGHLYEQYF. CDR3 nucleotide sequence: TGTGCCATCAGTGATTCCGGACACCTCTACGAGCAGTACTTC.

The chain employs TRBV10-2 and TRBJ2-3, with 12 bases lining up with TRBD2. Losses at the gene ends were 6 bases for V and 3 bases for J; bases not matched to a gene: 4. CDR3 length: 15 amino acids. Germline V gene data show CDR1 as WSHSY and CDR2 as SAAADI. CDR3: CASSRLAGVTDTQYF. CDR3 bases: TGCGCCAGCAGCCGACTAGCGGGGGTGACAGATACGCAGTATTTT.

The rearrangement links TRBV7-2 to TRBJ2-2; the match to TRBD1 covers 7 bases. This CDR3 comprises 16 residues. The V gene's germline CDR1 is SGHTA and CDR2 FQGNSA. The ends lost 3 bases at V and 3 bases at J; junction bases unmatched: 7. This CDR3 reads CASSLVGGSDTGELFF. CDR3 coding DNA: TGTGCCAGCAGCTTGGTAGGGGGCTCGGACACCGGGGAGCTGTTTTTT. The full variable domain, with the rest looked up from reference TRBV7-2 and TRBJ2-2, is GAGVSQSPSNKVTEKGKDVELRCDPISGHTALYWYRQSLGQGLEFLIYFQGNSAPDKSGLPSDRFSAERTGGSVSTLTIQRTQQEDSAVYLCASSLVGGSDTGELFFGEGSRLTVL.

DNA for the CDR3: TGCGCCAGCAGCAGAGGAATGGGACTGAACACCGGGGAGCTGTTTTTT. Protein: CASSRGMGLNTGELFF. The chain couples TRBV5-1 to TRBJ2-2, with D possibly being TRBD2 (6 bases). Germline CDR1 reads SGHRS; CDR2 reads YFSETQ. This CDR3 has 16 amino acids. Trimming cost V 4 bases and J 1 base, with 14 bases left between them.

In DNA, the CDR3 is TGCGCCAGCAGTATGGGGCTAGCGGGAAACTATGAGCAGTTCTTC. Its protein product is CASSMGLAGNYEQFF. The J gene is TRBJ2-1, the V gene TRBV10-2, with TRBD2 matching 9 bases. This CDR3 is 15 amino acids long. Germline assignment: CDR1 WSHSY and CDR2 SAAADI. Trimming at V came to 5 bases and at J to 8 bases, leaving 10 bases not matched to a gene.

V is TRBV30 and J is TRBJ2-6; TRBD2 aligns across 8 bases. Germline lookup yields CDR1 GTSNPN and CDR2 SVGIG (reference sequence). V shed 2 bases and J 2 bases; nucleotides not matched to a gene: 11. The CDR3 length is 18 residues. CDR3 sequence (DNA): TGTGCCTGGAGTCGAAGACGGGGGGGCCAGGCTGGGGCCAACGTCCTGACTTTC. This encodes CAWSRRRGGQAGANVLTF.

The chain employs TRBV3-1 (or the pseudogene TRBV3-2) and TRBJ1-1, with D uncertain. The CDR3 length is 14 residues. Germline values: CDR1 LGHDT, CDR2 YNNKEL (reference sequence). Between the trimmed V and J ends, which lost 4 bases and 5 bases, there was a span of 14 bases. The CDR3 loop reads CASSLGSGGTEAFF. The CDR3 region has the DNA TGTGCCAGCAGCCTAGGATCGGGAGGAACTGAAGCTTTCTTT.

This clone was seen a single time. The chain links TRBV11-3 to TRBJ1-1; D unresolved. Germline CDR1 reads SGHNT; CDR2 reads YENEEA. The CDR3 loop spans 14 amino acids. Trimming shortened V by 5 bases and J by 0 bases, and 10 bases separated the two germline ends. The CDR3 sequence is CASSRGSVNTEAFF. The CDR3 nucleotides are TGTGCCAGCAGCCGAGGGTCCGTGAACACTGAAGCTTTCTTT.

The gene calls are TRBV19 and TRBJ1-1; D is perhaps TRBD1 (5 bases). CDR1 LNHDA and CDR2 SQIVND come from the germline V gene (reference sequence). The germline V and J ends were trimmed by 7 bases and 10 bases, with 22 bases remaining between them. This CDR3 is built from 14 residues. The CDR3 DNA reads as TGTGCCAGTATCGGGCAGGGTGTATTTGTGGGAGCTTTCTTT. This encodes CASIGQGVFVGAFF. Full variable domain (outside the CDR3, taken from reference TRBV19 and TRBJ1-1): DGGITQSPKYLFRKEGQNVTLSCEQNLNHDAMYWYRQDPGQGLRLIYYSQIVNDFQKGDIAEGYSVSREKKESFPLTVTSAQKNPTAFYLCASIGQGVFVGAFFGQGTRLTVV.

The rearrangement joins TRBV27 to TRBJ1-2, with a tentative D call TRBD1 (5 bases). This CDR3 is 13 amino acids long. V was clipped by 3 bases and J by 7 bases, with 12 bases between them. From germline, CDR1 is MNHEY and CDR2 SMNVEV (reference sequence). The CDR3: CASSLAGVSGYTF. In nucleotides, the CDR3 is TGTGCCAGCAGTTTGGCGGGGGTCAGTGGCTACACCTTC.

The V call is TRBV11-2, the J call TRBJ2-1; possibly TRBD1 for D (5 bases). The length of the CDR3 is 17 residues. Germline CDR1 reads SGHAT; CDR2 reads FQNNGV. Trimming took 0 bases from V and 1 from J, leaving 13 bases between them. The CDR3 sequence: CASSLEGQILSYNEQFF. The CDR3 nucleotides are TGTGCCAGCAGCTTAGAGGGGCAGATATTATCCTACAATGAGCAGTTCTTC.

The table lists this clone with a few counts. The chain is built from TRBV7-3 and TRBJ2-2, with TRBD1 matching over 7 bases. Losses at the gene ends were 4 bases for V and 4 bases for J; bases not matched to a gene: 3. The CDR3 has 14 amino acids. CDR1 is SGHTA and CDR2 is FQGTGA in the germline V gene. The CDR3 protein is CASSSGQATGELFF. The CDR3 nucleotides read TGTGCCAGCAGCTCCGGACAGGCCACCGGGGAGCTGTTTTTT. The whole variable domain, remainder taken from reference TRBV7-3 and TRBJ2-2, is GAGVSQTPSNKVTEKGKYVELRCDPISGHTALYWYRQSLGQGPEFLIYFQGTGAADDSGLPNDRFFAVRPEGSVSTLKIQRTERGDSAVYLCASSSGQATGELFFGEGSRLTVL.

Only a few counts were recorded for this clone. The chain combines TRBV5-4 with TRBJ1-1; 7 bases match TRBD1. Germline CDR1 reads SGHNT; CDR2 reads YYREEE (reference sequence). CDR3 length: 15 amino acids. V was pared by 4 bases and J by 4 bases, with 10 bases of the junction left unmatched. The CDR3 bases are TGTGCCAGCAGCATGCCTCCGGGACAGCCCACTGAAGCTTTCTTT. Translated: CASSMPPGQPTEAFF.

In this sample, this clone turned up a few times. The J gene is TRBJ1-3, the V gene TRBV28, with TRBD1 identical over 7 bases. The junction had 6 bases not matched to a gene; V was cut back by 6 bases and J by 4 bases. From germline, CDR1 is MDHEN and CDR2 SYDVKM. The CDR3 loop spans 14 amino acids. The chain's CDR3 is CASRVGTAGNTIYF. CDR3 DNA: TGTGCCAGCAGGGTCGGGACAGCCGGAAACACCATATATTTT. Full variable domain (outside the CDR3, taken from reference TRBV28 and TRBJ1-3): DVKVTQSSRYLVKRTGEKVFLECVQDMDHENMFWYRQDPGLGLRLIYFSYDVKMKEKGDIPEGYSVSREKKERFSLILESASTNQTSMYLCASRVGTAGNTIYFGEGSWLTVV.

The CDR3 loop is CASSSGTGGTGELFF. As DNA, the CDR3 is TGTGCCAGCAGTTCCGGGACAGGGGGAACCGGGGAGCTGTTTTTT. The rearrangement uses TRBV27 and TRBJ2-2; 11 bases are a match to TRBD1. V lost 4 bases, J lost 5 bases, and 3 bases stayed unmatched. Per the germline V gene, CDR1 is MNHEY and CDR2 is SMNVEV (reference sequence). CDR3 length: 15 amino acids.

The chain recombines TRBV28 with TRBJ1-2; no reliable D call. The germline gives CDR1 MDHEN, CDR2 SYDVKM. CDR3 length equals 12 residues. Trimming removed 7 bases at V and 4 bases at J, with 10 bases between. As DNA, the CDR3 is TGTGCCAGCACCCTTGTCCCCTATGGCTACACCTTC. The encoded protein is CASTLVPYGYTF.

The CDR3 reads CASSPGTDLSYEQYF. In nucleotides, the CDR3 is TGTGCCAGCAGCCCCGGGACAGATCTATCCTACGAGCAGTACTTC. The chain uses TRBV7-6 and TRBJ2-7, with 7 bases aligning to TRBD1. This CDR3 is built from 15 residues. Germline V CDR1 and CDR2: SGHVS, FNYEAQ. The junction had 8 bases not matched to a gene; V was cut back by 5 bases and J by 1 base.

Here the CDR3 DNA reads TGTGCCAGCAGCTTAGGTAGGGAGGCCCCCTACGAGCAGTACTTC. Its translation is CASSLGREAPYEQYF. The rearrangement uses TRBV7-9 and TRBJ2-7, with D maybe TRBD2 (6 bases). CDR3 size: 15 residues. Trimming stripped 1 base from V and 2 bases from J, with 12 bases between. The germline CDR1 and CDR2 sequences are SEHNR and FQNEAQ (reference sequence).

The chain uses TRBV7-2 and TRBJ1-2, with D possibly matching TRBD1 (5 bases). Germline values: CDR1 SGHTA, CDR2 FQGNSA. The V gene lost 1 base and the J gene lost 4 bases, with 10 bases spanning the gap. This CDR3 comprises 14 residues. DNA of the CDR3: TGTGCCAGCAGCTTAGGACAGTCCTCCTATGGCTACACCTTC. Its protein product is CASSLGQSSYGYTF.